These T cell receptor beta chains were read from a single sample in a study of blood T cell repertoires in COVID-19. The method was immunoSEQ multiplex PCR; TCRdb's version includes in-frame clones alone and lacks a portion of them. This table has about 260,000 clones, 80% to 95% appearing once. The sequencing sample was made of PBMCs or T cells enriched from blood (not recorded which). These receptors all come from a middle-aged man who had been exposed to COVID-19. Each CDR3 is given with its conserved first and last residue. A D gene is named only where the DNA matches it firmly.

J,V,D,DNA,CDR3
TRBJ2-7,TRBV4-2,-,TGTGCCAGCAGCCCACGGGGCTCCTACGAGCAGTACTTC,CASSPRGSYEQYF
TRBJ2-7,TRBV5-4,-,TGTGCCAGCAGCTTGGTCGGTAGCGCGGGCAGCCTCTTC,CASSLVGSAGSLF
TRBJ1-5,TRBV14,-,TGTGCCAGCAGCCAATTACTCGACTGGCCTCAGCCCCAGCATTTT,CASSQLLDWPQPQHF
TRBJ1-2,TRBV6-5,-,TGTGCCAGCAGCCTGGGACAAAGGGATGGCTACACCTTC,CASSLGQRDGYTF
TRBJ2-1,TRBV4-1,TRBD2,TGCGCCAGCAGTCGAAGCGGGGGCGGGCGAGATGAGCAGTTCTTC,CASSRSGGGRDEQFF
TRBJ2-7,TRBV7-3,TRBD2,TGTGCCAGCAGCTTAACGGGGGGGTCGCTTAACGAGCAGTACTTC,CASSLTGGSLNEQYF
TRBJ2-1,TRBV7-6,-,TGTGCCAGCAGCTTAGCTACGACAGGTTACAATGAGCAGTTCTTC,CASSLATTGYNEQFF
TRBJ1-2,TRBV28,-,TGTGCCACACGACAGAACTATGGCTACACCTTC,CATRQNYGYTF
TRBJ1-4,TRBV9,TRBD1,TGTGCCAGCAGCACCCGACAGGGGGAAAAACTGTTTTTT,CASSTRQGEKLFF
TRBJ1-2,TRBV5-6,-,TGTGCCAGCAGCTTTTTCGTTAGTGGCTACACCTTC,CASSFFVSGYTF
TRBJ2-3,TRBV5-6,-,TGTGCCAGCAGCTTGGATCGAGCTTTTATCACAGATACGCAGTATTTT,CASSLDRAFITDTQYF
TRBJ2-3,TRBV4-1,-,TGCGCCAGCAGCCAAGTCGAGTCGGATACGCAGTATTTT,CASSQVESDTQYF
TRBJ2-3,TRBV19,-,TGTGCCAGTAGTATTGGGGGGAGACGGGCAGATACGCAGTATTTT,CASSIGGRRADTQYF
TRBJ2-1,TRBV28,TRBD2,TGTGCCAGCACTGGCGGGGGTCTTACCTACAATGAGCAGTTCTTC,CASTGGGLTYNEQFF
TRBJ2-2,TRBV19,TRBD2,TGTGCCAGTAGTACGACTAGCTCTGTAGCGGGGGAGCTGTTTTTT,CASSTTSSVAGELFF